The 27 T cell receptor beta chains below come from one sample, sequenced in a study of spatial heterogeneity in lung cancer. TCRdb independently ran MiXCR on the 5' RACE reads; one entry per CDR3 protein. The sample contains about 19,000 distinct CDR3 sequences, 10% of which appear only once. Time point indicated: blood at routine non-recurrence follow-up after resection. Sequences were derived from PBMCs, sampled at follow-up. These receptors were obtained from a female donor with early-stage non-small cell lung cancer.

This clonotype was seen at least ten times. The chain is built from TRBV7-9 and TRBJ1-2; TRBD1 might be the D (6 bases). Trimming pared 5 bases from V and 0 bases from J, leaving 13 bases between. In germline, CDR1 is SEHNR, CDR2 FQNEAQ (reference sequence). This CDR3 is built from 15 residues. The CDR3 sequence is CASSPQGNSNYGYTF. The CDR3 nucleotides are TGTGCCAGCAGCCCACAGGGCAACTCTAACTATGGCTACACCTTC.

Only a few counts were recorded for this clonotype. V gene TRBV12-3 or TRBV12-4 combines with J gene TRBJ1-2; D call uncertain. V shed 5 bases and J shed 5 bases, with 18 bases lying between them. The CDR3 is 15 residues long. DNA for the CDR3: TGTGCCAGCAGTCCTCGAGGAGCTCCGGGGTATGGCTACACCTTC. It codes for CASSPRGAPGYGYTF.

This clonotype occurred many times. The chain carries TRBV10-3 and TRBJ1-5; 7 bases agree with TRBD1. Unmatched junction bases numbered 10, after V lost 3 bases and J lost 5 bases. The CDR3 runs 16 residues. Germline V gene sequence: CDR1 ENHRY, CDR2 SYGVKD. In DNA, the CDR3 is TGTGCCATCAGTGAAGGGGGCAGGGGACCGTATCAGCCCCAGCATTTT. Translating gives CAISEGGRGPYQPQHF.

The V and J genes are TRBV6-5 and TRBJ1-6; the D gene is possibly TRBD1 (6 bases). The CDR3 is made up of 15 amino acids. Germline values: CDR1 MNHEY, CDR2 SVGAGI. Trimming removed 2 bases at V and 14 bases at J, with 19 bases between. The CDR3, as DNA: TGTGCCAGCAGTTACAGTCAGGGGTGGGGGAGTACCCTCCACTTT. Translated, it gives CASSYSQGWGSTLHF.

The gene calls are TRBV23-1 and TRBJ2-7; a possible D gene is TRBD1 (8 bases). TRBV23-1 is marked as an open reading frame, function uncertain. CDR3 length equals 15 residues. Trimming stripped 4 bases from V and 7 bases from J, with 20 bases between. Written as DNA, the CDR3 is TGCGCCAGCAGTCCAGCGGGACAGGTCCTACGGGAGCAGTACTTC. Amino acids: CASSPAGQVLREQYF.

This chain connects TRBV4-1 to TRBJ2-7; maybe TRBD1 (7 bases). From germline, CDR1 is MGHRA and CDR2 YSYEKL. The CDR3 is made up of 16 amino acids. The V and J ends lost 0 bases and 7 bases respectively, with 19 bases between them. CDR3 sequence: CASSQDVRGARREQYF. DNA for the CDR3: TGCGCCAGCAGCCAAGATGTCAGGGGGGCGCGAAGGGAGCAGTACTTC.

This clonotype was found many times. This chain uses TRBV5-5 with TRBJ2-3; 13 nucleotides line up with TRBD2. V dropped 2 bases and J dropped 3; count of bases not matched to a gene: 6. The germline V gene encodes CDR1 SGHKS and CDR2 YYEKEE (reference sequence). The CDR3 is 17 amino acids. The CDR3 nucleotides read TGTGCCAGCAGCTTAGCACTAGCGGGAGGGCGTACAGATACGCAGTATTTT. It translates to CASSLALAGGRTDTQYF. Looking up the rest from reference TRBV5-5 and TRBJ2-3 gives the full variable domain: DAGVTQSPTHLIKTRGQQVTLRCSPISGHKSVSWYQQVLGQGPQFIFQYYEKEERGRGNFPDRFSARQFPNYSSELNVNALLLGDSALYLCASSLALAGGRTDTQYFGPGTRLTVL.

The V call is TRBV29-1, the J call TRBJ2-1; D may be TRBD1 (6 bases). The length of the CDR3 is 13 residues. Germline V CDR1 and CDR2: SQVTM, ANQGSEA. The ends were cut back, 8 bases at V and 6 bases at J, with 17 bases in the middle. The CDR3 protein is CSLREIGGNEQFF. The CDR3 DNA is TGCAGCCTCCGGGAAATAGGGGGCAATGAGCAGTTCTTC.

This clonotype was observed a few times. This chain links TRBV11-2 with TRBJ1-1, with TRBD1 matching 7 bases. This CDR3 region has 17 residues. Germline-derived CDR1 and CDR2 are SGHAT and FQNNGV. Trimming took 6 bases from V and 0 from J; bases not matched to a gene: 13. The CDR3, as DNA: TGTGCCAGCAGTCCAACCGACGTACAGGGGTTGAACACTGAAGCTTTCTTT. It codes for CASSPTDVQGLNTEAFF.

In its sample, this clonotype was seen many times. The V call is TRBV5-4, the J call TRBJ1-6; D ambiguous. The V end was cut by 1 base, the J end by 10 bases, with 12 bases between. The CDR3 sequence is 14 residues long. Germline-derived CDR1 and CDR2 are SGHNT and YYREEE (reference sequence). In nucleotides, the CDR3 is TGTGCCAGCAGCTTGAAAGGGAAAGGATCACCCCTCCACTTT. It translates to CASSLKGKGSPLHF.

The chain has TRBV6-5 and TRBJ2-7; 7 bases fit TRBD1. This CDR3 is built from 15 residues. V was clipped by 0 bases and J by 0 bases; unmatched bases: 2. The germline CDR1 and CDR2 sequences are MNHEY and SVGAGI. The CDR3 sequence: CASSYSTGASYEQYF. In nucleotides, the CDR3 is TGTGCCAGCAGTTACTCCACAGGGGCCTCCTACGAGCAGTACTTC.

The table lists this clonotype with many counts. The rearrangement joins TRBV12-3 or TRBV12-4 to TRBJ2-3; tentatively, D is TRBD2 (5 bases). The CDR3 length is 14 residues. Trimming took off 5 bases at V and 3 bases at J, with 12 bases between the two ends. This CDR3 is CASSRTSLTDTQYF. CDR3 in DNA: TGTGCCAGCAGTCGTACTAGTCTGACAGATACGCAGTATTTT.

This clonotype was seen repeatedly, ten times or more. V is TRBV7-3 and J is TRBJ2-2; D uncertain. The germline gives CDR1 SGHTA, CDR2 FQGTGA. This CDR3 contains 14 residues. Trimming pared 4 bases from V and 5 bases from J, leaving 11 bases between. This CDR3 reads CASSSVRNTGELFF. The DNA of the CDR3 is TGTGCCAGCAGCTCCGTGAGAAATACCGGGGAGCTGTTTTTT.

This clonotype counts as medium-sized. This chain connects TRBV30 to TRBJ1-4; D is ambiguous. V dropped 3 bases and J dropped 4 bases, with 12 bases sitting between them. The CDR3 covers 14 residues. CDR1 is GTSNPN, CDR2 SVGIG, per germline (reference sequence). The CDR3 region has the DNA TGTGCCTGGAGACTCCTCGGTAATAATGAAAAACTGTTTTTT. This codes for CAWRLLGNNEKLFF. Complete variable domain (other parts from reference TRBV30 and TRBJ1-4): SQTIHQWPATLVQPVGSPLSLECTVEGTSNPNLYWYRQAAGRGLQLLFYSVGIGQISSEVPQNLSASRPQDRQFILSSKKLLLSDSGFYLCAWRLLGNNEKLFFGSGTQLSVL.

This clonotype was found many times. The chain is built from TRBV6-2 or TRBV6-3 and TRBJ1-1, with 9 nucleotides matching TRBD1. Germline lookup yields CDR1 MNHEY and CDR2 SVGEGT. The V and J ends lost 6 bases and 10 bases, in that order; junction bases with no gene match: 9. The CDR3 spans 13 residues. CDR3 amino acids: CASSRNRGLAAFF. The CDR3 coding sequence is TGTGCCAGCAGCCGGAACAGGGGGCTGGCAGCTTTCTTT.

This clonotype was observed at least ten times. The V gene is TRBV11-2, the J gene TRBJ1-1; 8 nucleotides align to TRBD1. The CDR3 consists of 15 residues. V lost 1 base, J lost 5 bases, and 6 bases stayed unmatched. Per the germline V gene, CDR1 is SGHAT and CDR2 is FQNNGV. CDR3 sequence reads: CASSLGQGRKTEAFF. DNA of the CDR3: TGTGCCAGCAGCTTAGGACAGGGGCGGAAGACTGAAGCTTTCTTT.

This clonotype came up many times. The rearrangement uses TRBV6-5 and TRBJ2-2; possibly TRBD2 for D (6 bases). The CDR3 has 16 amino acids. Germline lookup yields CDR1 MNHEY and CDR2 SVGAGI. Trimming shortened V by 0 bases and J by 3 bases, and 11 bases separated the two germline ends. CDR3 sequence reads: CASSYSIGRYTGELFF. The CDR3 bases are TGTGCCAGCAGTTACTCGATAGGGAGGTACACCGGGGAGCTGTTTTTT.

Many counts were recorded for this clonotype. This rearrangement joins TRBV7-2 to TRBJ2-3; 10 bases match TRBD2. The CDR3 consists of 18 residues. With 0 bases clipped from V and 6 bases from J, the junction kept 12 bases outside the gene matches. Per the germline V gene, CDR1 is SGHTA and CDR2 is FQGNSA. The CDR3 coding sequence is TGTGCCAGCAGCTTAGCGCAATCTAGCGGGGGCAGCTCGGATACGCAGTATTTT. Its protein product is CASSLAQSSGGSSDTQYF. Using reference TRBV7-2 and TRBJ2-3 for the parts outside the CDR3, the full variable domain is GAGVSQSPSNKVTEKGKDVELRCDPISGHTALYWYRQSLGQGLEFLIYFQGNSAPDKSGLPSDRFSAERTGGSVSTLTIQRTQQEDSAVYLCASSLAQSSGGSSDTQYFGPGTRLTVL.

There are many counts of this clonotype. This chain joins TRBV20-1 and TRBJ2-3; 8 bases are shared with TRBD2. Trimming took 5 bases from V and 1 from J; bases not matched to a gene: 8. CDR3 length: 15 residues. From germline, CDR1 is DFQATT and CDR2 SNEGSKA (reference sequence). CDR3 sequence (DNA): TGCAGTGCTGGATCCCGAGCGGGGGGCACAGATACGCAGTATTTT. Translated, it gives CSAGSRAGGTDTQYF.

This clonotype occurred many times. The chain has TRBV7-2 and TRBJ2-5; the D gene is possibly TRBD2 (5 bases). CDR3 length equals 13 residues. CDR1 is SGHTA and CDR2 is FQGNSA in the germline V gene. V was cut by 6 bases and J by 5 bases, with 13 bases left in between. CDR3 in amino acids: CASRFAGFETQYF. The CDR3, as DNA: TGTGCCAGCAGGTTCGCGGGCTTCGAGACCCAGTACTTC. The whole variable domain, filled in from reference TRBV7-2 and TRBJ2-5, reads GAGVSQSPSNKVTEKGKDVELRCDPISGHTALYWYRQSLGQGLEFLIYFQGNSAPDKSGLPSDRFSAERTGGSVSTLTIQRTQQEDSAVYLCASRFAGFETQYFGPGTRLLVL.

Concerning this clonotype: This may be a read error, as it is one base from a much larger clone. Here the CDR3 reads CASSFQGDDTQYF. The CDR3 DNA sequence: TGTGCCAGCAGCTTCCAGGGGGATGATACGCAGTATTTT. The genes are TRBV7-9 and TRBJ2-3, with 7 positions matching TRBD1. Germline lookup yields CDR1 SEHNR and CDR2 FQNEAQ (reference sequence). The V gene end was trimmed by 3 bases and the J gene end by 6 bases; junction bases not matched to a gene: 3. CDR3 length equals 13 residues.

This clonotype was seen many times. The chain uses TRBV20-1 and TRBJ2-3; D unresolved. CDR1 DFQATT and CDR2 SNEGSKA come from the germline V gene (reference sequence). This CDR3 contains 16 residues. Between the trimmed V and J ends, which lost 7 bases and 5 bases, there was a span of 25 bases. For the CDR3, the DNA is TGCAGTGTTCGCAAAGCGATGTCCTGGAAGTTAGATACGCAGTATTTT. It specifies CSVRKAMSWKLDTQYF.

For this clonotype: This may stem from a read error, because a much larger clone lies one nucleotide away. This rearrangement joins TRBV19 to TRBJ2-3, with a tentative D call TRBD2 (5 bases). This CDR3 is built from 14 residues. Looked up from germline, CDR1 is LNHDA and CDR2 is SQIVND (reference sequence). Deletions cut 7 bases from V and 8 bases from J, with 19 bases between. CDR3 sequence (DNA): TGTGCCAGTACCCCAGCGAGAGGGCCAGTTACGCAGTATTTT. It is translated as CASTPARGPVTQYF.

This clonotype was recorded many times. This chain joins TRBV20-1 and TRBJ2-5; TRBD2 aligns across 9 bases. V gave up 5 bases and J gave up 4 bases; unmatched junction bases: 11. Germline V gives CDR1 DFQATT, CDR2 SNEGSKA (reference sequence). The CDR3 has 15 residues. The CDR3 protein is CSAAPGLAIGETQYF. CDR3 DNA: TGCAGTGCTGCACCGGGACTAGCTATCGGAGAGACCCAGTACTTC.

CDR3 nucleotides: TGTGCCAGTACTACCGACGGGGATGGGAATCAGCCCCAGCATTTT. The encoded protein is CASTTDGDGNQPQHF. The chain joins TRBV19 to TRBJ1-5; D is ambiguous. Germline assignment: CDR1 LNHDA and CDR2 SQIVND (reference sequence). V was pared by 7 bases and J by 4 bases, with 17 bases between. The CDR3 totals 15 residues.

This clonotype was found many times. J is TRBJ1-3 and V is TRBV6-2 or TRBV6-3, with D perhaps matching TRBD1 (5 bases). Per the germline V gene, CDR1 is MNHEY and CDR2 is SVGEGT. CDR3 length equals 15 residues. Trimming pared 0 bases from V and 2 bases from J, leaving 8 bases between. CDR3 nucleotides: TGTGCCAGCAGTTACTCAGGGGCGCCTGGAAACACCATATATTTT. It specifies CASSYSGAPGNTIYF.

The sample holds many counts of this clonotype. The rearrangement links TRBV12-3 or TRBV12-4 to TRBJ1-6; 10 bases match TRBD1. The V gene end was trimmed by 11 bases and the J gene end by 10 bases; junction bases not matched to a gene: 14. This CDR3 is 15 amino acids long. CDR3 sequence reads: CASKGGTGAGSPLHF. The CDR3 nucleotides read TGTGCCTCGAAAGGCGGGACAGGGGCTGGGTCACCCCTCCACTTT.